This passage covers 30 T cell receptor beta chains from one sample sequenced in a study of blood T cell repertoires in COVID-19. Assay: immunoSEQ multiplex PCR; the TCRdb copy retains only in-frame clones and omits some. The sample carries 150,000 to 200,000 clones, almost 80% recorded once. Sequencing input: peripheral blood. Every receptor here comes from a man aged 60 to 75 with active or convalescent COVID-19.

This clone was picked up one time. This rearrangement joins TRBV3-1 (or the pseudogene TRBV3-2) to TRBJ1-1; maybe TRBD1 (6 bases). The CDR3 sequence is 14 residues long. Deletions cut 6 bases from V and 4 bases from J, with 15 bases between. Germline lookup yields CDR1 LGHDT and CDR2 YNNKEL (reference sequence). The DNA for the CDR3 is TGTGCCAGCAGACCTACAGGGAGATTCACTGAAGCTTTCTTT. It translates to CASRPTGRFTEAFF.

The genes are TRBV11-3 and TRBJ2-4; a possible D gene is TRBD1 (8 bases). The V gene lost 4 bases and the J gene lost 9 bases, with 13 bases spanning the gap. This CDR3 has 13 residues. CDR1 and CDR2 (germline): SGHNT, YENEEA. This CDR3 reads CASSSHRGGIQYF. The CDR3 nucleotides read TGTGCCAGCAGCTCGCACAGGGGGGGCATTCAGTACTTC. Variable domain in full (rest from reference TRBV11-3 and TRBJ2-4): EAGVVQSPRYKIIEKKQPVAFWCNPISGHNTLYWYLQNLGQGPELLIRYENEEAVDDSQLPKDRFSAERLKGVDSTLKIQPAELGDSAVYLCASSSHRGGIQYFGAGTRLSVL.

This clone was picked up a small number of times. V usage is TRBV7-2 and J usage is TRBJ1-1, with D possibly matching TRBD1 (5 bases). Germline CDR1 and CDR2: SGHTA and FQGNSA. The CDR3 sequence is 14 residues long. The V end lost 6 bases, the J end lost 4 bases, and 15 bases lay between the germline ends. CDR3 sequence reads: CASRTRDYGTEAFF. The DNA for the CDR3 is TGTGCCAGCAGAACCAGGGATTATGGCACTGAAGCTTTCTTT. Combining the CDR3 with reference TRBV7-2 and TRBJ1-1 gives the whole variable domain GAGVSQSPSNKVTEKGKDVELRCDPISGHTALYWYRQSLGQGLEFLIYFQGNSAPDKSGLPSDRFSAERTGGSVSTLTIQRTQQEDSAVYLCASRTRDYGTEAFFGQGTRLTVV.

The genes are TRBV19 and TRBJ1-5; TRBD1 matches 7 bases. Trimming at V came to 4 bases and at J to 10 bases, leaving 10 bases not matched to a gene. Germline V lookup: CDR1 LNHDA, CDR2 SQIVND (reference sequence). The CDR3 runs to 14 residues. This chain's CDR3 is CASSTRDSTLPQHF. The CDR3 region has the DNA TGTGCCAGTAGTACCCGGGACAGTACCTTACCCCAGCATTTT.

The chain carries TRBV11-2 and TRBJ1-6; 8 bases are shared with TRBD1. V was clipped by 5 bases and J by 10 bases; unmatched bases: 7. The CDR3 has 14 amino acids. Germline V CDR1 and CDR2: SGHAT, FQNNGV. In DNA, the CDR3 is TGTGCCAGCAGCCCCACAGGGGGGGAATCACCCCTCCACTTT. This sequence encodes CASSPTGGESPLHF.

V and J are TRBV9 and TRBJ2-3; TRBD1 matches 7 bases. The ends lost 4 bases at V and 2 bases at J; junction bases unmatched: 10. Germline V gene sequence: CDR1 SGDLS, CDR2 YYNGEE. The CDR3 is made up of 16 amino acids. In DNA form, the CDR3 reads TGTGCCAGCAGCCTATTGAACAGGGGATACACAGATACGCAGTATTTT. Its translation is CASSLLNRGYTDTQYF.

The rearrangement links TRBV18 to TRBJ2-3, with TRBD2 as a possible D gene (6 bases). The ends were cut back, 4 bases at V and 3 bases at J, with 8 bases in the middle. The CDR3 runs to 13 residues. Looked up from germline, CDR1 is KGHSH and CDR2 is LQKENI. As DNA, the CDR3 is TGTGCCAGCTCACTCGGGGGAACAGATACGCAGTATTTT. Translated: CASSLGGTDTQYF.

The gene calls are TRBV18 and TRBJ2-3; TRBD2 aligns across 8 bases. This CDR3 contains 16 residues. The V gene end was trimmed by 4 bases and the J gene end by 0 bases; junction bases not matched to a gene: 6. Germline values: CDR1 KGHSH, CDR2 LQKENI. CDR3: CASSLIPSGSTDTQYF. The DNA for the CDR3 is TGTGCCAGCTCACTTATCCCTAGCGGGAGCACAGATACGCAGTATTTT.

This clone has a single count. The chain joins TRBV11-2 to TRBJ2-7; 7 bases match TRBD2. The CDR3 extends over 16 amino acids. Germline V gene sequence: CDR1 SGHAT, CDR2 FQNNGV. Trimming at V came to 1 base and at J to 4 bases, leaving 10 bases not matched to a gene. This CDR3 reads CASSLVGLSSEYEQYF. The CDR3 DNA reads TGTGCCAGCAGCTTAGTGGGACTATCCTCAGAGTACGAGCAGTACTTC.

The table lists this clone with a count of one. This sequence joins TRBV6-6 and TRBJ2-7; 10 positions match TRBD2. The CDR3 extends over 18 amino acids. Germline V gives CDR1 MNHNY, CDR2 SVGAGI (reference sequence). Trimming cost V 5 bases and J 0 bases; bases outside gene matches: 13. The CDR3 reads CASSRYGTSARSSYEQYF. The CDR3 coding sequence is TGTGCCAGCAGTCGGTATGGGACTAGCGCCAGGAGCTCCTACGAGCAGTACTTC.

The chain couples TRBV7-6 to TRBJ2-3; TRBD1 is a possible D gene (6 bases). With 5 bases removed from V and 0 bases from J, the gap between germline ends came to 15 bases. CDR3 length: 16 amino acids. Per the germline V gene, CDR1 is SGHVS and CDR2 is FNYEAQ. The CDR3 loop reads CASSLDTGSSTDTQYF. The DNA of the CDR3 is TGTGCCAGCAGCCTTGATACAGGGTCTAGCACAGATACGCAGTATTTT.

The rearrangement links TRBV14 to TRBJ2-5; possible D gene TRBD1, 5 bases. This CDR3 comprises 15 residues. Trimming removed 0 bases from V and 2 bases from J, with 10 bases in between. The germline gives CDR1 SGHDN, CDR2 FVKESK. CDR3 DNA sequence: TGTGCCAGCAGCCAAGATGATAACAGGCAAGAGACCCAGTACTTC. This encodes CASSQDDNRQETQYF.

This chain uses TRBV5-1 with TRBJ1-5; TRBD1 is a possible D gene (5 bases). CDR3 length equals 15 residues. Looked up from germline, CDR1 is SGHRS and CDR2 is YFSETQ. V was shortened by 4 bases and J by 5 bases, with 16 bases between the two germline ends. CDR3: CASSPRGGRDQPQHF. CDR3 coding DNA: TGCGCCAGCAGCCCCCGGGGGGGACGGGATCAGCCCCAGCATTTT.

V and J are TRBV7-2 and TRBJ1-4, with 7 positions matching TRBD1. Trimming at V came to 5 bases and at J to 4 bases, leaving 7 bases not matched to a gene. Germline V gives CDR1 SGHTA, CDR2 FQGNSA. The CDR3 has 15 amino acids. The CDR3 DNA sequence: TGTGCCAGCAGCAGTCGGACAGGAAATAATGAAAAACTGTTTTTT. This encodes CASSSRTGNNEKLFF.

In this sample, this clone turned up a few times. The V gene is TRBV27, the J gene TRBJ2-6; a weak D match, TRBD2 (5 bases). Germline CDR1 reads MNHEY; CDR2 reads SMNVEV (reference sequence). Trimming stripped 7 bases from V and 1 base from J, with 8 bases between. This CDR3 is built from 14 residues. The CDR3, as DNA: TGTGCCAGCACGACTAATTCTGGGGCCAACGTCCTGACTTTC. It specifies CASTTNSGANVLTF. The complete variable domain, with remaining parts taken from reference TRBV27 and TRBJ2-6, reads EAQVTQNPRYLITVTGKKLTVTCSQNMNHEYMSWYRQDPGLGLRQIYYSMNVEVTDKGDVPEGYKVSRKEKRNFPLILESPSPNQTSLYFCASTTNSGANVLTFGAGSRLTVL.

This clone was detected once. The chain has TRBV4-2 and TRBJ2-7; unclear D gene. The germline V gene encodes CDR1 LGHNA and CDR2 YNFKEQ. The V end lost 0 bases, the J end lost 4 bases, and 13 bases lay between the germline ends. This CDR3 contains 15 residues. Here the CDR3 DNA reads TGTGCCAGCAGCCAAGAGACACTTTTTGAATACGAGCAGTACTTC. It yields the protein CASSQETLFEYEQYF.

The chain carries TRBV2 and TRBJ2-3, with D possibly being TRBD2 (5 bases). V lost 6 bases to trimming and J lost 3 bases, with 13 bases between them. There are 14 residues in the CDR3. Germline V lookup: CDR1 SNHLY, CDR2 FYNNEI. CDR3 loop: CASRKTGDTDTQYF. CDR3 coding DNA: TGTGCCAGCAGGAAAACCGGGGATACAGATACGCAGTATTTT. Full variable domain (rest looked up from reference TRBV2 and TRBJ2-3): EPEVTQTPSHQVTQMGQEVILRCVPISNHLYFYWYRQILGQKVEFLVSFYNNEISEKSEIFDDQFSVERPDGSNFTLKIRSTKLEDSAMYFCASRKTGDTDTQYFGPGTRLTVL.

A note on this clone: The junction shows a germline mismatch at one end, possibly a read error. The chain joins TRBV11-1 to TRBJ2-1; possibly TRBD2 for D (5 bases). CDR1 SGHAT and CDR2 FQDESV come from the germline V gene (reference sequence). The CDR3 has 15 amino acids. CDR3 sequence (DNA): TGTGCCAGCACCTTAGTAGCGAATACCTACAATGAGCAGTTCTTC. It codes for CASTLVANTYNEQFF.

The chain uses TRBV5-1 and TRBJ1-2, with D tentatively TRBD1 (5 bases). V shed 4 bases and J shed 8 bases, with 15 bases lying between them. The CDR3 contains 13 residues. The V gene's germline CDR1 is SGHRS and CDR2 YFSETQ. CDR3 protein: CASSAGLGTGYTF. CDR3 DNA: TGCGCCAGCAGCGCGGGACTGGGAACGGGCTACACCTTC.

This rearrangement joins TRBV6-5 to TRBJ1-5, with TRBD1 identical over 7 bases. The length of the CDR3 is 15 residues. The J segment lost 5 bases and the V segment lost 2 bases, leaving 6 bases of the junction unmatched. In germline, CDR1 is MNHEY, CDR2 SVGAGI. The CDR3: CASSYRGPSDQPQHF. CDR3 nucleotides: TGTGCCAGCAGTTACAGGGGGCCCTCCGATCAGCCCCAGCATTTT.

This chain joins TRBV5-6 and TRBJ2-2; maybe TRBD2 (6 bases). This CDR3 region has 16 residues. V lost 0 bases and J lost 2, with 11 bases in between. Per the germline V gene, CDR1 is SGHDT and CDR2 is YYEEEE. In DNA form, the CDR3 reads TGTGCCAGCAGCTTGGTTTCTAGCGTAAACACCGGGGAGCTGTTTTTT. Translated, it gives CASSLVSSVNTGELFF. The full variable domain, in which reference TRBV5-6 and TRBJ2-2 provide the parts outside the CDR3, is DAGVTQSPTHLIKTRGQQVTLRCSPKSGHDTVSWYQQALGQGPQFIFQYYEEEERQRGNFPDRFSGHQFPNYSSELNVNALLLGDSALYLCASSLVSSVNTGELFFGEGSRLTVL.

The chain's CDR3 is CASSLGDRGQETQYF. CDR3 DNA sequence: TGCGCCAGCAGCCTAGGAGACAGGGGGCAAGAGACCCAGTACTTC. The rearrangement uses TRBV4-1 and TRBJ2-5; 9 bases map to TRBD1. The CDR3 totals 15 residues. Looked up from germline, CDR1 is MGHRA and CDR2 is YSYEKL. The J segment lost 2 bases and the V segment lost 4 bases, leaving 5 bases of the junction unmatched.

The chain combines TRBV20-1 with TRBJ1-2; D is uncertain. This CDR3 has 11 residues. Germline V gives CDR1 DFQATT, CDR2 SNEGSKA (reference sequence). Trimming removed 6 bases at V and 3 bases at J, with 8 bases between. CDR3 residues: CSAGEYYGYTF. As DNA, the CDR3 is TGCAGTGCCGGGGAATACTATGGCTACACCTTC.

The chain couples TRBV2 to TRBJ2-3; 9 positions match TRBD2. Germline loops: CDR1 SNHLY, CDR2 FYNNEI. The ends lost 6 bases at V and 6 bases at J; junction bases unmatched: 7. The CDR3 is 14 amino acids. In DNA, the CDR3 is TGTGCCAGCAGGCGACTAGCGGACCACGATACGCAGTATTTT. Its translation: CASRRLADHDTQYF.

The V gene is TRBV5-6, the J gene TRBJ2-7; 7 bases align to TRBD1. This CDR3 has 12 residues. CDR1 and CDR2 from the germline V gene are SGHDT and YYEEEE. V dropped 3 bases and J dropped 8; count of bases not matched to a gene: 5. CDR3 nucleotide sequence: TGTGCCAGCAGCTCCGAGGGGGCGCAGCAGTACTTC. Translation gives CASSSEGAQQYF. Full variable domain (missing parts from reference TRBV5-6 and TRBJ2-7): DAGVTQSPTHLIKTRGQQVTLRCSPKSGHDTVSWYQQALGQGPQFIFQYYEEEERQRGNFPDRFSGHQFPNYSSELNVNALLLGDSALYLCASSSEGAQQYFGPGTRLTVT.

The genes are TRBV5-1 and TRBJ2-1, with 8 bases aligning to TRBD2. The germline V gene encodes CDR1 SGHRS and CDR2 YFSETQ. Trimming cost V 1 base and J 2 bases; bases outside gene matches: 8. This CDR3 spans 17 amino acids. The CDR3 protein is CASSLRPSGRTYNEQFF. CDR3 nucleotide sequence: TGCGCCAGCAGCTTGAGGCCCAGCGGGAGAACCTACAATGAGCAGTTCTTC.

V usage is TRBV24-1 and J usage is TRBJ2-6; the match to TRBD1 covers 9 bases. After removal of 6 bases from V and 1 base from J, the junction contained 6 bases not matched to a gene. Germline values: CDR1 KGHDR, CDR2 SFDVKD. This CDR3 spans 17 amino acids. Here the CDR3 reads CATSMGQGKSGANVLTF. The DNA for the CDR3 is TGTGCCACCAGTATGGGACAGGGAAAGTCTGGGGCCAACGTCCTGACTTTC.

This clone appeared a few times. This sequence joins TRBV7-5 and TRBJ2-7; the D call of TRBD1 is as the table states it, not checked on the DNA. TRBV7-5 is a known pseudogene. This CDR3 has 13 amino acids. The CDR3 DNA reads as TGTGTCAGAAGCTTAGGCAGGGATCACGAGCAGTACTTC. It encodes CVRSLGRDHEQYF.

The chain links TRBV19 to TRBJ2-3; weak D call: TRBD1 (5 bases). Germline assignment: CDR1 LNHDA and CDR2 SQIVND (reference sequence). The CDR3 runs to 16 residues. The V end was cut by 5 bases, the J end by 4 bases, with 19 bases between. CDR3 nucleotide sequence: TGTGCCAGTAGTGGGGCGACAGCCCCCGTTGCAGATACGCAGTATTTT. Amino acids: CASSGATAPVADTQYF.

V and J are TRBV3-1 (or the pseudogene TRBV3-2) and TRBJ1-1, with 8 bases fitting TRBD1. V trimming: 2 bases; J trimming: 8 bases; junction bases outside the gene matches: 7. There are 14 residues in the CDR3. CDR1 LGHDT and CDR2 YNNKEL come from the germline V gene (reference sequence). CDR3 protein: CASSQHRGLSEAFF. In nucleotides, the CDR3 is TGTGCCAGCAGCCAACACAGGGGGTTATCCGAAGCTTTCTTT.